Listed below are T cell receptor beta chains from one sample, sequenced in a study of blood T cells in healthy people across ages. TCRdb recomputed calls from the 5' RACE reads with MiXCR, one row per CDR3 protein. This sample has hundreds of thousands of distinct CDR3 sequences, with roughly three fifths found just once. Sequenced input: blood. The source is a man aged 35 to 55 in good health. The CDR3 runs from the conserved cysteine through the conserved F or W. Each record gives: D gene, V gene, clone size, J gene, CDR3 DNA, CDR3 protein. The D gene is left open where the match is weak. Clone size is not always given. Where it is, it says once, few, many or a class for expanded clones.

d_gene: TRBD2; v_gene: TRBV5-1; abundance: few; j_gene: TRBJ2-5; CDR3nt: TGCGCCAGCAGCTTAAGAGCGGGATCAGGGGAGACCCAGTACTTC; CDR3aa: CASSLRAGSGETQYF
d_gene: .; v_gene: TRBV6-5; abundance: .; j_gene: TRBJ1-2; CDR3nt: TGTGCCAGCAGTCCCCTCCATGTACGGGCGGCCTATGGCTACACCTTC; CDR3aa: CASSPLHVRAAYGYTF
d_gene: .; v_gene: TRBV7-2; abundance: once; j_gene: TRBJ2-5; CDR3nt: TGTGCCAGCAGCTTAGGGCTAGCGTACAACAATGAGCAGTACTTC; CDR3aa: CASSLGLAYNNEQYF
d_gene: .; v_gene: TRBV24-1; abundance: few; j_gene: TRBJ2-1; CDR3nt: TGTGCCACCAGTGATTTACTCGGGGAGCAGTTCTTC; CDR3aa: CATSDLLGEQFF
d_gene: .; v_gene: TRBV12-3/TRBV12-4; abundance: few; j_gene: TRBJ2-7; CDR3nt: TGTGCCAGCAGTCGGTACCAGGACAGAAGCGAGCAGTACTTC; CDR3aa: CASSRYQDRSEQYF
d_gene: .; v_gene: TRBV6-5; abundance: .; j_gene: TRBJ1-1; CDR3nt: TGTGCCAGCAGTTACGCCTCAGTGAACACTGAAGCTTTCTTT; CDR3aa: CASSYASVNTEAFF
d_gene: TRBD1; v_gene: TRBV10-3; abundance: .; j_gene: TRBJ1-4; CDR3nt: TGTGCCATCAGTGGGGGACAGGGAGGTGAAAAACTGTTTTTT; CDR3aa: CAISGGQGGEKLFF
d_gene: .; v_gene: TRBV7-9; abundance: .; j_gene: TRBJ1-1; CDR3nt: TGTGCCAGCAGCTTAATTCCCGGGGAACGTAATAAAGCTTTCTTT; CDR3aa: CASSLIPGERNKAFF
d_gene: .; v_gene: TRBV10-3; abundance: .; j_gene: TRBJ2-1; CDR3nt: TGTGCCATCAGTGTGAATTTTGAGGGGGGTGAGCAGTTCTTC; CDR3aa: CAISVNFEGGEQFF
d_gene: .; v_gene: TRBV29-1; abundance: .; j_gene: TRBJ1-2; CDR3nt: TGCAGCGTTGAAGCAGTGGGGCCCTACTATGGCTACACCTTC; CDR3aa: CSVEAVGPYYGYTF
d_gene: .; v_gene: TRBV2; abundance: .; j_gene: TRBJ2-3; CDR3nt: TGTGCCAGCAGTGGACAGTGGGAGCACACAGATACGCAGTATTTT; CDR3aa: CASSGQWEHTDTQYF
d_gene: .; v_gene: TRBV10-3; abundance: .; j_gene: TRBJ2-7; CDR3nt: TGTGCCATCAGTGAAAGGGGGACTTCCTACGAGCAGTACTTC; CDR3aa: CAISERGTSYEQYF
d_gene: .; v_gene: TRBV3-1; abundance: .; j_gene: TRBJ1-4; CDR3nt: TGTGCCAGCAGCCCAAGTAGGGGAAAACTGTTTTTT; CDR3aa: CASSPSRGKLFF
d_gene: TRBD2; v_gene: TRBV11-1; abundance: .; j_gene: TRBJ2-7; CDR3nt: TGTGCCAGCAGCTTAGATTGGTTAGCGGGAGGGTCCTACAATGAGCAGTACTTC; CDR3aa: CASSLDWLAGGSYNEQYF
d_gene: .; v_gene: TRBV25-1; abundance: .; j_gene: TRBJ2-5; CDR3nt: TGTGCCAGCAGTGAACAGGGGCCCCGAGAGCAGTACTTC; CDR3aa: CASSEQGPREQYF
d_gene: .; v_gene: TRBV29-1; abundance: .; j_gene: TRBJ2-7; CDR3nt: TGCAGCGTTGAAGATTATCGCGAAAGTGGAGCCTACGAGCAGTACTTC; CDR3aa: CSVEDYRESGAYEQYF
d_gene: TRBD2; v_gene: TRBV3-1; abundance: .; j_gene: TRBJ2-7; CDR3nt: TGTGCCAGCAGCCAAAGACTAGCGGCTCCCTACGAGCAGTACTTC; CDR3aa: CASSQRLAAPYEQYF
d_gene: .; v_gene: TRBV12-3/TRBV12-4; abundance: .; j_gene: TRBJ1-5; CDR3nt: TGTGCCAGCAGTCAGAGTTATAGCAATCAGCCCCAGCATTTT; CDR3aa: CASSQSYSNQPQHF
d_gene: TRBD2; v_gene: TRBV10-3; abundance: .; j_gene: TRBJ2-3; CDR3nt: TGTGCCATCAGTGAGTCGGCGAGCGGGAGCAGGCGCGATACGCAGTATTTT; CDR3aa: CAISESASGSRRDTQYF
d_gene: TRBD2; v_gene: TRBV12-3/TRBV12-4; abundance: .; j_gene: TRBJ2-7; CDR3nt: TGTGCCAGCAGTTTAGGTTTAGCGGGAGCACGATCCTACGAGCAGTACTTC; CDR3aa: CASSLGLAGARSYEQYF
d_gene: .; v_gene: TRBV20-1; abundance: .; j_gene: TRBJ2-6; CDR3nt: TGCAGTGCTTATCCCAGGGGCACTGGGGCCAACGTCCTGACTTTC; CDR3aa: CSAYPRGTGANVLTF
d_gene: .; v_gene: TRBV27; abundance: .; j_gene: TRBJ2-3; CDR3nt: TGTGCCAGCAGTTCCTTAACCATCACGGCGGCAGATACGCAGTATTTT; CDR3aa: CASSSLTITAADTQYF
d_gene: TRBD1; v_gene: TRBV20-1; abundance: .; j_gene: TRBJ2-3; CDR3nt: TGCAGTGCCCGGCCCGGGACAGGGTTAGATACGCAGTATTTT; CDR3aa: CSARPGTGLDTQYF
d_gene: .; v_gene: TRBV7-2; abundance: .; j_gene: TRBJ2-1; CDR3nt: TGTGCCAGCAGCCCGCTCCGGGACGCCGACAATGAGCAGTTCTTC; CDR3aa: CASSPLRDADNEQFF
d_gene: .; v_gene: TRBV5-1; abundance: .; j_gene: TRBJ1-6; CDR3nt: TGCGCCAGCAGCGAGAACTTAGGTGGGGATTCACCCCTCCACTTT; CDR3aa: CASSENLGGDSPLHF
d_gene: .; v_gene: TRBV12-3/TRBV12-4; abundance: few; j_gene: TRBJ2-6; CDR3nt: TGTGCCAGCAGTTTTGGAACAACTGGGGCCAACGTCCTGACTTTC; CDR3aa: CASSFGTTGANVLTF
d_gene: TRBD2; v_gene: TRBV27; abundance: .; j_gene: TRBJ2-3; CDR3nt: TGTGCCAGCAGTTTTACCCGACTAGCGCCTAGCACAGATACGCAGTATTTT; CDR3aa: CASSFTRLAPSTDTQYF
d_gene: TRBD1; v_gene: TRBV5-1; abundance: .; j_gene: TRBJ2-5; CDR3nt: TGCGCCGGCAGCATGACCGGGACAGGGGAGGAGACCCAGTACTTC; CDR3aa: CAGSMTGTGEETQYF
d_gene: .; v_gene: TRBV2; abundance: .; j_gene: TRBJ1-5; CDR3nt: TGTGCCAGCAGCGCCGATCAGCCCCAGCATTTT; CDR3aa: CASSADQPQHF
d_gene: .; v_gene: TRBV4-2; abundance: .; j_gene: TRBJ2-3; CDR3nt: TGTGCCAGCAGCCAAGGTAGAACAGAAGTATCGAGTTTGGATACGCAGTATTTT; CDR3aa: CASSQGRTEVSSLDTQYF
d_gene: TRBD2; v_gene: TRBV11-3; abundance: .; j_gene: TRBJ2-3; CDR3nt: TGTGCCAGCAGCTTATTAGCGGGGACCACAGATACGCAGTATTTT; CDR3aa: CASSLLAGTTDTQYF
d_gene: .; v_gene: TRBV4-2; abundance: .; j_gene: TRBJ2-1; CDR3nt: TGTGCCGGCAGCCAAGATCCGGGGTCCTCTGAGCAGTTCTTC; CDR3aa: CAGSQDPGSSEQFF